One and the same sample provided the 21 T cell receptor beta chains below, sequenced in a study of immune evolution from preneoplasia to lung adenocarcinoma. The protocol was immunoSEQ multiplex PCR, while the TCRdb copy is restricted to in-frame clones and leaves out a portion. Of just under 6,500 clones detected, under 85% appear once; the ten largest clones hold 6.3%. Sequenced: FFPE minimally invasive lung adenocarcinoma tissue. These receptors were obtained from a person between 50 and 69 years old with lung adenocarcinoma.

The chain joins TRBV18 to TRBJ2-7; D is perhaps TRBD1 (6 bases). CDR1 is KGHSH, CDR2 LQKENI, per germline. The CDR3 totals 13 residues. Deletions cut 3 bases from V and 5 bases from J, with 11 bases between. DNA for the CDR3: TGTGCCAGCTCACCCTATGGACAGAACGAGCAGTACTTC. It encodes CASSPYGQNEQYF.

The rearrangement joins TRBV28 to TRBJ1-2; tentatively, D is TRBD1 (5 bases). V lost 6 bases and J 11 bases, leaving 16 bases between the germline ends. Germline V CDR1 and CDR2: MDHEN, SYDVKM. The CDR3 covers 12 residues. In nucleotides, the CDR3 is TGTGCCAGCAGCCAGGGTTCAGTGGCTTACACCTTC. It is translated as CASSQGSVAYTF.

V usage is TRBV7-8 and J usage is TRBJ2-3, with TRBD1 identical over 9 bases. Trimming took 0 bases from V and 1 from J; bases not matched to a gene: 2. The CDR3 totals 16 residues. Germline V gene data show CDR1 as SGHVS and CDR2 as FQNEAQ. The CDR3 region has the DNA TGTGCCAGCAGCTTAGCATGGACAGGGGGCACAGATACGCAGTATTTT. It translates to CASSLAWTGGTDTQYF.

This chain uses TRBV4-2 with TRBJ2-1; D might be TRBD2 (6 bases). The CDR3 loop spans 18 amino acids. Germline CDR1 reads LGHNA; CDR2 reads YNFKEQ. Trimming stripped 0 bases from V and 2 bases from J, with 17 bases between. The CDR3 is CASSQERSLARPYNEQFF. Here the CDR3 DNA reads TGTGCCAGCAGCCAAGAACGGAGTCTAGCGAGACCCTACAATGAGCAGTTCTTC.

The chain has TRBV6-1 and TRBJ1-4; D uncertain. The CDR3 spans 17 residues. V shed 1 base and J shed 4 bases, with 16 bases lying between them. CDR1 is MNHNS and CDR2 is SASEGT in the germline V gene. The CDR3 nucleotides are TGTGCCAGCAGTGAAGTCGTGATGGGGAGCCTTAATGAAAAACTGTTTTTT. This gives the protein CASSEVVMGSLNEKLFF.

This chain joins TRBV28 and TRBJ2-1; 8 bases are shared with TRBD2. Germline CDR1 reads MDHEN; CDR2 reads SYDVKM. V lost 5 bases, J lost 8 bases, and 2 bases stayed unmatched. The CDR3 consists of 12 residues. The CDR3 sequence: CASSREGDEQFF. As DNA, the CDR3 is TGTGCCAGCAGTCGGGAGGGCGATGAGCAGTTCTTC. Looking up the rest from reference TRBV28 and TRBJ2-1 gives the full variable domain: DVKVTQSSRYLVKRTGEKVFLECVQDMDHENMFWYRQDPGLGLRLIYFSYDVKMKEKGDIPEGYSVSREKKERFSLILESASTNQTSMYLCASSREGDEQFFGPGTRLTVL.

The chain couples TRBV7-2 to TRBJ1-2; 12 bases agree with TRBD1. CDR1 is SGHTA, CDR2 FQGNSA, per germline. There are 15 residues in the CDR3. Trimming took 5 bases from V and 7 from J; bases not matched to a gene: 8. The CDR3 DNA reads as TGTGCCAGCAGCGAACCGGGACAGGGGGCGCGTGGCTACACCTTC. Protein: CASSEPGQGARGYTF.

The J gene is TRBJ2-5, the V gene TRBV5-1, with 12 bases matching TRBD2. The CDR3 is 16 amino acids. Germline V lookup: CDR1 SGHRS, CDR2 YFSETQ. The trim removed 4 bases at V and 2 bases at J, leaving 6 bases unmatched. This chain's CDR3 is CASSDPSGGGQETQYF. CDR3 in DNA: TGCGCCAGCAGCGACCCTAGCGGGGGGGGACAAGAGACCCAGTACTTC. The variable domain in full, with the rest retrieved from reference TRBV5-1 and TRBJ2-5, is KAGVTQTPRYLIKTRGQQVTLSCSPISGHRSVSWYQQTPGQGLQFLFEYFSETQRNKGNFPGRFSGRQFSNSRSEMNVSTLELGDSALYLCASSDPSGGGQETQYFGPGTRLLVL.

This clone has just one count. The chain couples TRBV4-3 to TRBJ1-6; D is uncertain. V lost 4 bases, J lost 6 bases, and 13 bases lay in between. This CDR3 is built from 15 residues. The V gene's germline CDR1 is LGHNA and CDR2 YSLEER. DNA of the CDR3: TGCGCCAGCAGCCCCTCGGTAGGGAGTAATTCACCCCTCCACTTT. Amino acids: CASSPSVGSNSPLHF.

The chain employs TRBV19 and TRBJ1-2; D unresolved. The CDR3 has 14 residues. Germline CDR1 is LNHDA and CDR2 is SQIVND (reference sequence). Trimming stripped 3 bases from V and 6 bases from J, with 14 bases between. CDR3 bases: TGTGCCAGTAGTATTCATCAGGCGGTAAATGGCTACACCTTC. Protein: CASSIHQAVNGYTF.

This CDR3 reads CASSQDQAESSYEQYF. The CDR3 DNA is TGCGCCAGCAGCCAAGATCAGGCGGAAAGCTCCTACGAGCAGTACTTC. The J gene is TRBJ2-7, the V gene TRBV4-1; D uncertain. Trimming removed 0 bases from V and 0 bases from J, with 12 bases in between. This CDR3 region has 16 residues. Germline values: CDR1 MGHRA, CDR2 YSYEKL.

This chain links TRBV6-6 with TRBJ2-5; tentatively, D is TRBD1 or TRBD2 (5 bases each). The CDR3 is 13 amino acids. V lost 6 bases to trimming and J lost 0 bases, with 8 bases between them. Germline V gene sequence: CDR1 MNHNY, CDR2 SVGAGI (reference sequence). The CDR3 is CASRPGHQETQYF. CDR3 nucleotides: TGTGCCAGCAGACCGGGACACCAAGAGACCCAGTACTTC.

This clone was seen a single time. The J gene is TRBJ2-2, the V gene TRBV7-2; 7 bases map to TRBD2. Germline V gene sequence: CDR1 SGHTA, CDR2 FQGNSA. The CDR3 runs 14 residues. The trim removed 7 bases at V and 6 bases at J, leaving 8 bases unmatched. This chain's CDR3 is CASNPREKAGELFF. The DNA for the CDR3 is TGTGCCAGCAACCCGCGGGAGAAGGCCGGGGAGCTGTTTTTT.

The chain links TRBV19 to TRBJ2-3; D is ambiguous. CDR3 length: 12 residues. Trimming shortened V by 3 bases and J by 5 bases, and 6 bases separated the two germline ends. Looked up from germline, CDR1 is LNHDA and CDR2 is SQIVND (reference sequence). CDR3 DNA sequence: TGTGCCAGTAGTATTCCCGGAGATACGCAGTATTTT. This sequence encodes CASSIPGDTQYF.

The chain links TRBV5-1 to TRBJ2-3; tentatively, D is TRBD1 or TRBD2 (6 bases each). The V and J ends lost 0 bases and 5 bases respectively, with 10 bases between them. Germline CDR1 is SGHRS and CDR2 is YFSETQ. CDR3 size: 14 residues. This chain's CDR3 is CASSLDREVDTQYF. The CDR3 bases are TGCGCCAGCAGCTTGGACAGGGAGGTAGATACGCAGTATTTT. Full variable domain (remainder filled in from reference TRBV5-1 and TRBJ2-3): KAGVTQTPRYLIKTRGQQVTLSCSPISGHRSVSWYQQTPGQGLQFLFEYFSETQRNKGNFPGRFSGRQFSNSRSEMNVSTLELGDSALYLCASSLDREVDTQYFGPGTRLTVL.

This sequence joins TRBV5-4 and TRBJ2-7; 11 bases align to TRBD2. Germline CDR1 SGHNT, CDR2 YYREEE (reference sequence). J lost 1 base, V lost 4 bases, and 10 bases had no gene match. There are 17 residues in the CDR3. In DNA form, the CDR3 reads TGTGCCAGCAGCGCCGGGACTAGCGGACCAAGATCCTACGAGCAGTACTTC. It translates to CASSAGTSGPRSYEQYF. Full variable domain (remainder filled in from reference TRBV5-4 and TRBJ2-7): ETGVTQSPTHLIKTRGQQVTLRCSSQSGHNTVSWYQQALGQGPQFIFQYYREEENGRGNFPPRFSGLQFPNYSSELNVNALELDDSALYLCASSAGTSGPRSYEQYFGPGTRLTVT.

The chain joins TRBV9 to TRBJ2-2; D tentatively reads TRBD1 or TRBD2 (5 bases each). There are 16 residues in the CDR3. The ends were cut back, 6 bases at V and 1 base at J, with 16 bases in the middle. Germline values: CDR1 SGDLS, CDR2 YYNGEE. This CDR3 is CASTKRDQQNTGELFF. In DNA form, the CDR3 reads TGTGCCAGCACGAAACGGGACCAACAGAACACCGGGGAGCTGTTTTTT.

The chain couples TRBV7-2 to TRBJ1-1; D is unresolved. V was pared by 3 bases and J by 2 bases, with 4 bases between. The CDR3 is 12 amino acids. The germline V gene encodes CDR1 SGHTA and CDR2 FQGNSA. The CDR3 sequence is CASSFKNTEAFF. CDR3 DNA sequence: TGTGCCAGCAGCTTTAAAAACACTGAAGCTTTCTTT.

The chain combines TRBV6-1 with TRBJ1-1; D is unclear. Germline V gives CDR1 MNHNS, CDR2 SASEGT. The germline V and J ends were trimmed by 7 bases and 3 bases, with 15 bases remaining between them. CDR3 length: 14 amino acids. CDR3 coding DNA: TGTGCCAGCAATAGCCCCTTCTACTACACTGAAGCTTTCTTT. Its protein is CASNSPFYYTEAFF.

This CDR3 is CASSIRTGSGEAFF. Here the CDR3 DNA reads TGCGCCAGCAGCATCCGGACAGGCTCGGGTGAAGCTTTCTTT. The chain uses TRBV5-1 and TRBJ1-1; 7 bases match TRBD1. The CDR3 contains 14 residues. The junction had 10 bases not matched to a gene; V was cut back by 4 bases and J by 7 bases. CDR1 and CDR2 (germline): SGHRS, YFSETQ.

The chain employs TRBV30 and TRBJ1-4; D is unresolved. V was trimmed by 1 base and J by 8 bases, leaving 11 bases between them. The CDR3 totals 13 residues. Germline CDR1 GTSNPN, CDR2 SVGIG (reference sequence). As DNA, the CDR3 is TGTGCCTGGAGTGGATTGTATGCCGAAAAACTGTTTTTT. Translating gives CAWSGLYAEKLFF.